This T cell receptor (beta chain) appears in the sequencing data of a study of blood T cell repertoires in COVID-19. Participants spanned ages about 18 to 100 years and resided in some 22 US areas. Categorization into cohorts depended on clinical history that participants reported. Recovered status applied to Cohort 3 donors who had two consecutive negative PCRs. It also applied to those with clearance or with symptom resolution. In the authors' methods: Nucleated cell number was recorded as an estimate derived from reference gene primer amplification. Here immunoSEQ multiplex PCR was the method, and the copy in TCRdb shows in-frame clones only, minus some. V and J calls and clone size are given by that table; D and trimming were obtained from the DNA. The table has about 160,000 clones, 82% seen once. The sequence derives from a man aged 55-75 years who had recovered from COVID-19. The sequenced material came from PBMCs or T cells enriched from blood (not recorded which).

The CDR3 is CASSQGAGEKLFF. As DNA, the CDR3 is TGTGCCAGCTCACAGGGGGCGGGAGAAAAACTGTTTTTT. V gene TRBV6-5 combines with J gene TRBJ1-4; 9 bases match TRBD1. The V gene's germline CDR1 is MNHEY and CDR2 SVGAGI. The V gene end was trimmed by 8 bases and the J gene end by 8 bases; junction bases not matched to a gene: 6. The CDR3 runs 13 residues.